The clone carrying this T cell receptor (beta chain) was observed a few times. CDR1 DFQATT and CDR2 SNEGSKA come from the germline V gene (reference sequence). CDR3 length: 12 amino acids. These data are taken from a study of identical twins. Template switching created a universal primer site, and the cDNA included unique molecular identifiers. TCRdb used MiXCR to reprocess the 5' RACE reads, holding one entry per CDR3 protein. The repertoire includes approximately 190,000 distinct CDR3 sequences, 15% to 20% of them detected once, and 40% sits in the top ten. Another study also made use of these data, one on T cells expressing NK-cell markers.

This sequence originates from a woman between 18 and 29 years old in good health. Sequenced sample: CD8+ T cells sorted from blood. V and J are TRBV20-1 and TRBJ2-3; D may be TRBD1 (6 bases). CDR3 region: CSVRQGTDTQYF. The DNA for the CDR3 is TGCTCCGTTCGACAGGGCACAGATACGCAGTATTTT.